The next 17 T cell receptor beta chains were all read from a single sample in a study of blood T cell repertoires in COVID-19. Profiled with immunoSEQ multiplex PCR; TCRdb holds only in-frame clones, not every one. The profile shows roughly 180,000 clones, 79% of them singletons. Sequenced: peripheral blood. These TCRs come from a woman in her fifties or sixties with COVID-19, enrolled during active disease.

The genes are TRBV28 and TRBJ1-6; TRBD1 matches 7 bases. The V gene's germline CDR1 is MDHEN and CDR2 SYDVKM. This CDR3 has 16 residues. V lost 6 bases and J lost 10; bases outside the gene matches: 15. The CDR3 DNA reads TGTGCCAGCAGGACCACAGGGGAAGGAAATTCGTCACCCCTCCACTTT. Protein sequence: CASRTTGEGNSSPLHF.

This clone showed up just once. CDR3 sequence reads: CASSLVGGANTGELFF. CDR3 in DNA: TGTGCCAGCAGCTTAGTGGGTGGAGCGAACACCGGGGAGCTGTTTTTT. The V and J genes are TRBV7-2 and TRBJ2-2; D gene ambiguous. This CDR3 contains 16 residues. The V end lost 1 base, the J end lost 0 bases, and 9 bases lay between the germline ends. Germline V lookup: CDR1 SGHTA, CDR2 FQGNSA.

The CDR3 nucleotides are TGCAGTGCTAGGAGGGATGAGCAGTTCTTC. The encoded protein is CSARRDEQFF. The chain has TRBV20-1 and TRBJ2-1, with D perhaps TRBD2 (5 bases). Germline V gene lookup returns CDR1 DFQATT and CDR2 SNEGSKA (reference sequence). Trimming removed 3 bases at V and 8 bases at J, with 5 bases between. CDR3 size: 10 residues.

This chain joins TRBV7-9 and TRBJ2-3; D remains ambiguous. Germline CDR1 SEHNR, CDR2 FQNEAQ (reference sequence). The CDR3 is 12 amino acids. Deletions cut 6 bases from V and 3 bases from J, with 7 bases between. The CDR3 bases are TGTGCCAGCAGTTCACTAACAGATACGCAGTATTTT. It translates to CASSSLTDTQYF.

Here the CDR3 reads CASARQGGNTGELFF. CDR3 nucleotides: TGTGCCAGCGCCAGACAGGGCGGAAACACCGGGGAGCTGTTTTTT. V gene TRBV28 combines with J gene TRBJ2-2; 7 positions agree with TRBD1. Germline-derived CDR1 and CDR2 are MDHEN and SYDVKM. The CDR3 loop spans 15 amino acids. V shed 8 bases and J 2 bases; nucleotides not matched to a gene: 8.

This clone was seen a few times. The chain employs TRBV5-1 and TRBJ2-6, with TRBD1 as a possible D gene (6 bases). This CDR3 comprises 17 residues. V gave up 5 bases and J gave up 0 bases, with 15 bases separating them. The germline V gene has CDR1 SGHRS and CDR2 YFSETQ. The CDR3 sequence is CASRFNQGNSGANVLTF. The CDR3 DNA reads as TGCGCCAGCAGGTTCAACCAGGGGAACTCTGGGGCCAACGTCCTGACTTTC.

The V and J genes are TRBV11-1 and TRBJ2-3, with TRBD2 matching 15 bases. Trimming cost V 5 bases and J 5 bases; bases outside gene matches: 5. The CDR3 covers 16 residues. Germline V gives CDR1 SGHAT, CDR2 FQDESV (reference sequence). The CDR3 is CASSTGLAGGVDTQYF. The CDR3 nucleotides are TGTGCCAGCAGCACGGGACTAGCGGGAGGAGTAGATACGCAGTATTTT.

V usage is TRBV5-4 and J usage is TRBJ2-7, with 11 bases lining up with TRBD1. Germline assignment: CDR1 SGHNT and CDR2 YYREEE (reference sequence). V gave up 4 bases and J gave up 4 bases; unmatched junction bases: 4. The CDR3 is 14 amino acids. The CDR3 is CASSRTGGGYEQYF. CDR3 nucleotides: TGTGCCAGCAGCAGGACAGGGGGCGGGTACGAGCAGTACTTC.

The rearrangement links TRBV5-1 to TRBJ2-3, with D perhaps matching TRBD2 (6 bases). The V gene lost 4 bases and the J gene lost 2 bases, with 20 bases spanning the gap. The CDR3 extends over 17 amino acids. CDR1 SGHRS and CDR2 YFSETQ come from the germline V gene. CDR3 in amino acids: CASSIRVGGPNTDTQYF. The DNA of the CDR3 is TGCGCCAGCAGCATTAGAGTCGGGGGACCCAACACAGATACGCAGTATTTT. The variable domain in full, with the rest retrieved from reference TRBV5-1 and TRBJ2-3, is KAGVTQTPRYLIKTRGQQVTLSCSPISGHRSVSWYQQTPGQGLQFLFEYFSETQRNKGNFPGRFSGRQFSNSRSEMNVSTLELGDSALYLCASSIRVGGPNTDTQYFGPGTRLTVL.

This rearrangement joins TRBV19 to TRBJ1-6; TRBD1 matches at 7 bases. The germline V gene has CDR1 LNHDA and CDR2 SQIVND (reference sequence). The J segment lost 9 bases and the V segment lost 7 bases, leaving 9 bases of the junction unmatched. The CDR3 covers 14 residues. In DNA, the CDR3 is TGTGCCAGTAAGGAAGGGGGGACAGCTTCACCCCTCCACTTT. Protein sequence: CASKEGGTASPLHF.

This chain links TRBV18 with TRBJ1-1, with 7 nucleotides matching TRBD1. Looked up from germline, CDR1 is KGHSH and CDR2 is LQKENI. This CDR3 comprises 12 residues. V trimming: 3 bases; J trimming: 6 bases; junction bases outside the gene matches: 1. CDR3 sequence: CASSPDRAEAFF. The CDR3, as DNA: TGTGCCAGCTCACCTGACAGGGCTGAAGCTTTCTTT.

DNA of the CDR3: TGTGCCAGCAGCTTAGCGGCAGGGGATGGCTACACCTTC. This codes for CASSLAAGDGYTF. The gene calls are TRBV7-9 and TRBJ1-2; a weak D match, TRBD1 (6 bases). CDR3 length: 13 residues. CDR1 is SEHNR, CDR2 FQNEAQ, per germline (reference sequence). V was pared by 0 bases and J by 6 bases, with 8 bases between.

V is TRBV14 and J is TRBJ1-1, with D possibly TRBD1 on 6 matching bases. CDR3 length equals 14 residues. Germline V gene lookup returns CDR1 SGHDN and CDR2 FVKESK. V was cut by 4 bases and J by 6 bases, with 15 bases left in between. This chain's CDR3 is CASSPSLTGSEAFF. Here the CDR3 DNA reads TGTGCCAGCAGCCCGAGTCTTACAGGGTCTGAAGCTTTCTTT.

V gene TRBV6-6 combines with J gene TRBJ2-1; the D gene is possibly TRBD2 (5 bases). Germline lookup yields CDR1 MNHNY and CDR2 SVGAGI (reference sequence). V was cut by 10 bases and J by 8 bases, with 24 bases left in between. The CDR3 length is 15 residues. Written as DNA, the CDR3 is TGTGCCACCACCAAGACTAATTGGGTCTTCCATGAGCAGTTCTTC. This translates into CATTKTNWVFHEQFF.

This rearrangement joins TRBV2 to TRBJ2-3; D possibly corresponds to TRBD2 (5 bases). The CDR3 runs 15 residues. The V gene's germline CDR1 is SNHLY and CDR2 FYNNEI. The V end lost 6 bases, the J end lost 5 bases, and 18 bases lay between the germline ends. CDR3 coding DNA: TGTGCCAGCAGAGCCTCGGCGGGTACACGAGATACGCAGTATTTT. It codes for CASRASAGTRDTQYF.

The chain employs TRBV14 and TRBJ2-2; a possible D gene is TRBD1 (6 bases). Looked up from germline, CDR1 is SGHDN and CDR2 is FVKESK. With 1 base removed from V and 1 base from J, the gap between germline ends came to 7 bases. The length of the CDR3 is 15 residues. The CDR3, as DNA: TGTGCCAGCAGCCAAGCACAGGGGAACACCGGGGAGCTGTTTTTT. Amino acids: CASSQAQGNTGELFF.

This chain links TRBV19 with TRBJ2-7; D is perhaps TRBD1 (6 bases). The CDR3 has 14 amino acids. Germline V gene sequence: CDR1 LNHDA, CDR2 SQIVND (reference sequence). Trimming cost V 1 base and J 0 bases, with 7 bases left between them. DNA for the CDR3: TGTGCCAGTAGTATAGCAGGGGCCTCCTACGAGCAGTACTTC. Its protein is CASSIAGASYEQYF. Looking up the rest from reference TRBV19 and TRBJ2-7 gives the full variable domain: DGGITQSPKYLFRKEGQNVTLSCEQNLNHDAMYWYRQDPGQGLRLIYYSQIVNDFQKGDIAEGYSVSREKKESFPLTVTSAQKNPTAFYLCASSIAGASYEQYFGPGTRLTVT.